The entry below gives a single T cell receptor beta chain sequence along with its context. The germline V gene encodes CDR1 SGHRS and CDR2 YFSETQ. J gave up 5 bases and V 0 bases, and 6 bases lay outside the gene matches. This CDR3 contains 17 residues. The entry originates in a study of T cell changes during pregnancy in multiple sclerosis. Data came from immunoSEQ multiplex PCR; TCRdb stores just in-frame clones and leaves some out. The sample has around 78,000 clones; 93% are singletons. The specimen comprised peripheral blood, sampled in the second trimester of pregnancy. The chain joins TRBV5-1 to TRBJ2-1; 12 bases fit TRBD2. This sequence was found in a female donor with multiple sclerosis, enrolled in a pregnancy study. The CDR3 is CASSLEVTSGGHNEQFF. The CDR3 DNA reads TGCGCCAGCAGCTTGGAGGTGACTAGCGGGGGTCACAATGAGCAGTTCTTC.